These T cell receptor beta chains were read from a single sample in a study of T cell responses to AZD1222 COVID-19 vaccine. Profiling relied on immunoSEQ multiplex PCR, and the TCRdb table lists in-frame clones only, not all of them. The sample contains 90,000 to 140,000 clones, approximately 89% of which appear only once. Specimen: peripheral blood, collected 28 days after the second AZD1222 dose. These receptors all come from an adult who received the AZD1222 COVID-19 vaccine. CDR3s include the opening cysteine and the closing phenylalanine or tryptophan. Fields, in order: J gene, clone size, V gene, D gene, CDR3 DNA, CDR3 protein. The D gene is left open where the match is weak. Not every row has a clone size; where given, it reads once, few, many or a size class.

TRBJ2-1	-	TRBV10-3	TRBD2	TGTGCCATCAACGGACTAGCGGGAAACAATGAGCAGTTCTTC	CAINGLAGNNEQFF
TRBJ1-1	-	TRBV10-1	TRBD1	TGCGCCAGCGGGACAGGGAACACTGAAGCTTTCTTT	CASGTGNTEAFF
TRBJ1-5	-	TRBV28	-	TGTGCCAGCAGGGACAGTAATCAGCCCCAGCATTTT	CASRDSNQPQHF
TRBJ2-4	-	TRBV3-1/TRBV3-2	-	TGTGCCAGCAGCCGGGCTCCCGGGGTAAAGGCGAAAAACATTCAGTACTTC	CASSRAPGVKAKNIQYF
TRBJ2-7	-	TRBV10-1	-	TGCGCCAGCAGTAACTCCTACGAGCAGTACTTC	CASSNSYEQYF
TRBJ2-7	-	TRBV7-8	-	TGTGCCAGCAGCCCCCGACAATTTTCTGAGCAGTACTTC	CASSPRQFSEQYF
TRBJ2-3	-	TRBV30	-	TGTGCCTGGAGTAGGGACTCGGGCACAGATACGCAGTATTTT	CAWSRDSGTDTQYF
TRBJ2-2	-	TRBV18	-	TGTGCCAGCTCAGAGGCGGAGGTCGGGGAGCTGTTTTTT	CASSEAEVGELFF
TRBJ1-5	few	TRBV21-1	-	TGTGCCAGCACCCGGGTCATCAATCAGCCCCAGCATTTT	CASTRVINQPQHF
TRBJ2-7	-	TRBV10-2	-	TGCGCTTCGCGTTGGACCTTCTCCTACGAGCAGTACTTC	CASRWTFSYEQYF
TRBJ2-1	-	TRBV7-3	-	TGTGCCAGCAGCTTAATGGCAGGGAATGAGCAGTTCTTC	CASSLMAGNEQFF
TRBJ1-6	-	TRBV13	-	TGTGCCAGCAGCTTACGGGGGTTGTCCTATAATTCACCCCTCCACTTT	CASSLRGLSYNSPLHF
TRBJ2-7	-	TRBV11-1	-	TGTGCCAGCAGCTTCAGGGCCAGGGGCGAGCAGTACTTC	CASSFRARGEQYF
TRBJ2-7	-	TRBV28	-	TGTGCCAGCAGTTTTCAGGGTGGGGCCTACGAGCAGTACTTC	CASSFQGGAYEQYF
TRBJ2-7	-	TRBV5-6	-	TGTGCCAGCAGCTTCGGCGGCAGCACCGAGCAGTACTTC	CASSFGGSTEQYF
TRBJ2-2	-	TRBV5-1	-	TGCGCCAGCAGCTTGGGGGCCGGGGAGCTGTTTTTT	CASSLGAGELFF
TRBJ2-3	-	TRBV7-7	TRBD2	TGTGCCAGCAGCTTAACCAGCGGGGGCACAGATACGCAGTATTTT	CASSLTSGGTDTQYF
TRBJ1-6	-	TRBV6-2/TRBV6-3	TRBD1	TGTGCCAGCAGTTACCGACAGGGCGGCTACTCACCCCTCCACTTT	CASSYRQGGYSPLHF
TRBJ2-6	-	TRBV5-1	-	TGCGCCAGCAGCTCCAGGGGCTCTGGGGCCAACGTCCTGACTTTC	CASSSRGSGANVLTF
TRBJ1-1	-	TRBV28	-	TGTGCCAGCAGTACCCCCGTAGGGAGTGAAGCTTTCTTT	CASSTPVGSEAFF
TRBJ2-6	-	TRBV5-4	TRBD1	TGTGCCAGCAGCTTCGCGGGACAGGGGTCTGGGGCCAACGTCCTGACTTTC	CASSFAGQGSGANVLTF
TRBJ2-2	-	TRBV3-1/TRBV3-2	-	TGTGCCAGCAGCCAGGCCGAAGCGAGTCCCGGGGAGCTGTTTTTT	CASSQAEASPGELFF
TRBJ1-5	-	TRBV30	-	TGTGCCTGGAGTGTACAAGCTAGCAATCAGCCCCAGCATTTT	CAWSVQASNQPQHF
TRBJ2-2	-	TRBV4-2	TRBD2	TGTGCCAGCAGCGGTAAAGAAGGACTAGCGAGCACCGGGGAGCTGTTTTTT	CASSGKEGLASTGELFF
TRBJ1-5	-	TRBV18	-	TGTGCCAGCTCACCCCCCGGGGTTAGCAATCAGCCCCAGCATTTT	CASSPPGVSNQPQHF